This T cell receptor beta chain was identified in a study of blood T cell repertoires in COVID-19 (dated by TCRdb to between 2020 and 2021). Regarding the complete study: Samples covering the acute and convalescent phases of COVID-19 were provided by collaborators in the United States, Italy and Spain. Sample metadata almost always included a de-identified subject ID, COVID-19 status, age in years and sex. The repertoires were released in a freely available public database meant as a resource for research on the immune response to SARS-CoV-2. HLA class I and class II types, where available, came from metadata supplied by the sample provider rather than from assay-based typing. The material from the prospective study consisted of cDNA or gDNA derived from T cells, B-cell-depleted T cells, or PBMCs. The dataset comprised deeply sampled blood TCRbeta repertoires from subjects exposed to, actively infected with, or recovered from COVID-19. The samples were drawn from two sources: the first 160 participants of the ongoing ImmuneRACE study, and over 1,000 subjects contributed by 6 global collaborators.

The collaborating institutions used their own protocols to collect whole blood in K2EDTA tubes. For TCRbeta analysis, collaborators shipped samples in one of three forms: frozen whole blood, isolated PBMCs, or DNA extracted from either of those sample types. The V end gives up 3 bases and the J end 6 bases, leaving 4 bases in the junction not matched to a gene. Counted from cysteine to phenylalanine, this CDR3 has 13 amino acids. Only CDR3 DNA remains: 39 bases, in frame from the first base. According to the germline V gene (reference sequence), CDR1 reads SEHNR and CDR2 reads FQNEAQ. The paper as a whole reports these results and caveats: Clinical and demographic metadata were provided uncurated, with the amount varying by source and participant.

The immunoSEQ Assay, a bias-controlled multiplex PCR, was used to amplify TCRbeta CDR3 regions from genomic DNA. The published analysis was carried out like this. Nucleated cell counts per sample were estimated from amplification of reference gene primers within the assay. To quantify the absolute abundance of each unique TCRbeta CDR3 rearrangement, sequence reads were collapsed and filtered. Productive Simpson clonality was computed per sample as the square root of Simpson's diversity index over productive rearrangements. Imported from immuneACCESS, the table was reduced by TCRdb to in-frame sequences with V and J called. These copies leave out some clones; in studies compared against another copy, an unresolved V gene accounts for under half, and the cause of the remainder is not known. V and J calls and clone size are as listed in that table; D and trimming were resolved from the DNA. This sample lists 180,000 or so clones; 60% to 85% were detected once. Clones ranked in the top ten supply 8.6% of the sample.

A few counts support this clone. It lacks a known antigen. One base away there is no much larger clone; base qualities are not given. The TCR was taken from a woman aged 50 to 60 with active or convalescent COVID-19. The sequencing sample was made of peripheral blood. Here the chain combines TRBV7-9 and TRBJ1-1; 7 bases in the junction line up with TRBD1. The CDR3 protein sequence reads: CASSLVGQPEAFF. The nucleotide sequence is TGTGCCAGCAGCTTGGTGGGACAGCCTGAAGCTTTCTTT.